This T cell receptor (beta chain) was obtained from a study of blood T cell repertoires in COVID-19. The CDR3 is 14 residues long. J gave up 7 bases and V 4 bases, and 7 bases lay outside the gene matches. Germline V gene sequence: CDR1 SGHDT, CDR2 YYEEEE. Clones were read by immunoSEQ multiplex PCR, and TCRdb kept only the in-frame ones, dropping some. The data show 90,000 to 120,000 clones, with about nine tenths seen just once and approximately 6.8% held by the top ten. This receptor was obtained from a man aged 50-59 years with active or convalescent COVID-19. The rearrangement joins TRBV5-6 to TRBJ1-2; 10 nucleotides agree with TRBD1. The source material was peripheral blood. CDR3: CASSQDRGLGGYTF. The DNA of the CDR3 is TGTGCCAGCAGCCAGGACAGGGGGTTGGGTGGCTACACCTTC.